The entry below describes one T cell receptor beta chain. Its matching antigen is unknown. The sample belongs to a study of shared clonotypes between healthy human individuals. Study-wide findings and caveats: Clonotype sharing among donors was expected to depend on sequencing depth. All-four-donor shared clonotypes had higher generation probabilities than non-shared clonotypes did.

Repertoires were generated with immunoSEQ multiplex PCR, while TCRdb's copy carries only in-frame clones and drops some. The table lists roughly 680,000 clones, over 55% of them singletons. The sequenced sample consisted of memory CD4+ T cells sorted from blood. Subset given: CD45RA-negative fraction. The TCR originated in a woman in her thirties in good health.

The CDR3 protein is CASSLAVTSGRGTDTQYF. The DNA for the CDR3 is TGCGCCAGCAGCTTGGCGGTGACTAGCGGGAGGGGGACAGATACGCAGTATTTT. The chain joins TRBV5-1 to TRBJ2-3; TRBD2 matches 14 bases. J gave up 3 bases and V 0 bases, and 6 bases lay outside the gene matches. Germline-derived CDR1 and CDR2 are SGHRS and YFSETQ. The CDR3 extends over 18 amino acids.